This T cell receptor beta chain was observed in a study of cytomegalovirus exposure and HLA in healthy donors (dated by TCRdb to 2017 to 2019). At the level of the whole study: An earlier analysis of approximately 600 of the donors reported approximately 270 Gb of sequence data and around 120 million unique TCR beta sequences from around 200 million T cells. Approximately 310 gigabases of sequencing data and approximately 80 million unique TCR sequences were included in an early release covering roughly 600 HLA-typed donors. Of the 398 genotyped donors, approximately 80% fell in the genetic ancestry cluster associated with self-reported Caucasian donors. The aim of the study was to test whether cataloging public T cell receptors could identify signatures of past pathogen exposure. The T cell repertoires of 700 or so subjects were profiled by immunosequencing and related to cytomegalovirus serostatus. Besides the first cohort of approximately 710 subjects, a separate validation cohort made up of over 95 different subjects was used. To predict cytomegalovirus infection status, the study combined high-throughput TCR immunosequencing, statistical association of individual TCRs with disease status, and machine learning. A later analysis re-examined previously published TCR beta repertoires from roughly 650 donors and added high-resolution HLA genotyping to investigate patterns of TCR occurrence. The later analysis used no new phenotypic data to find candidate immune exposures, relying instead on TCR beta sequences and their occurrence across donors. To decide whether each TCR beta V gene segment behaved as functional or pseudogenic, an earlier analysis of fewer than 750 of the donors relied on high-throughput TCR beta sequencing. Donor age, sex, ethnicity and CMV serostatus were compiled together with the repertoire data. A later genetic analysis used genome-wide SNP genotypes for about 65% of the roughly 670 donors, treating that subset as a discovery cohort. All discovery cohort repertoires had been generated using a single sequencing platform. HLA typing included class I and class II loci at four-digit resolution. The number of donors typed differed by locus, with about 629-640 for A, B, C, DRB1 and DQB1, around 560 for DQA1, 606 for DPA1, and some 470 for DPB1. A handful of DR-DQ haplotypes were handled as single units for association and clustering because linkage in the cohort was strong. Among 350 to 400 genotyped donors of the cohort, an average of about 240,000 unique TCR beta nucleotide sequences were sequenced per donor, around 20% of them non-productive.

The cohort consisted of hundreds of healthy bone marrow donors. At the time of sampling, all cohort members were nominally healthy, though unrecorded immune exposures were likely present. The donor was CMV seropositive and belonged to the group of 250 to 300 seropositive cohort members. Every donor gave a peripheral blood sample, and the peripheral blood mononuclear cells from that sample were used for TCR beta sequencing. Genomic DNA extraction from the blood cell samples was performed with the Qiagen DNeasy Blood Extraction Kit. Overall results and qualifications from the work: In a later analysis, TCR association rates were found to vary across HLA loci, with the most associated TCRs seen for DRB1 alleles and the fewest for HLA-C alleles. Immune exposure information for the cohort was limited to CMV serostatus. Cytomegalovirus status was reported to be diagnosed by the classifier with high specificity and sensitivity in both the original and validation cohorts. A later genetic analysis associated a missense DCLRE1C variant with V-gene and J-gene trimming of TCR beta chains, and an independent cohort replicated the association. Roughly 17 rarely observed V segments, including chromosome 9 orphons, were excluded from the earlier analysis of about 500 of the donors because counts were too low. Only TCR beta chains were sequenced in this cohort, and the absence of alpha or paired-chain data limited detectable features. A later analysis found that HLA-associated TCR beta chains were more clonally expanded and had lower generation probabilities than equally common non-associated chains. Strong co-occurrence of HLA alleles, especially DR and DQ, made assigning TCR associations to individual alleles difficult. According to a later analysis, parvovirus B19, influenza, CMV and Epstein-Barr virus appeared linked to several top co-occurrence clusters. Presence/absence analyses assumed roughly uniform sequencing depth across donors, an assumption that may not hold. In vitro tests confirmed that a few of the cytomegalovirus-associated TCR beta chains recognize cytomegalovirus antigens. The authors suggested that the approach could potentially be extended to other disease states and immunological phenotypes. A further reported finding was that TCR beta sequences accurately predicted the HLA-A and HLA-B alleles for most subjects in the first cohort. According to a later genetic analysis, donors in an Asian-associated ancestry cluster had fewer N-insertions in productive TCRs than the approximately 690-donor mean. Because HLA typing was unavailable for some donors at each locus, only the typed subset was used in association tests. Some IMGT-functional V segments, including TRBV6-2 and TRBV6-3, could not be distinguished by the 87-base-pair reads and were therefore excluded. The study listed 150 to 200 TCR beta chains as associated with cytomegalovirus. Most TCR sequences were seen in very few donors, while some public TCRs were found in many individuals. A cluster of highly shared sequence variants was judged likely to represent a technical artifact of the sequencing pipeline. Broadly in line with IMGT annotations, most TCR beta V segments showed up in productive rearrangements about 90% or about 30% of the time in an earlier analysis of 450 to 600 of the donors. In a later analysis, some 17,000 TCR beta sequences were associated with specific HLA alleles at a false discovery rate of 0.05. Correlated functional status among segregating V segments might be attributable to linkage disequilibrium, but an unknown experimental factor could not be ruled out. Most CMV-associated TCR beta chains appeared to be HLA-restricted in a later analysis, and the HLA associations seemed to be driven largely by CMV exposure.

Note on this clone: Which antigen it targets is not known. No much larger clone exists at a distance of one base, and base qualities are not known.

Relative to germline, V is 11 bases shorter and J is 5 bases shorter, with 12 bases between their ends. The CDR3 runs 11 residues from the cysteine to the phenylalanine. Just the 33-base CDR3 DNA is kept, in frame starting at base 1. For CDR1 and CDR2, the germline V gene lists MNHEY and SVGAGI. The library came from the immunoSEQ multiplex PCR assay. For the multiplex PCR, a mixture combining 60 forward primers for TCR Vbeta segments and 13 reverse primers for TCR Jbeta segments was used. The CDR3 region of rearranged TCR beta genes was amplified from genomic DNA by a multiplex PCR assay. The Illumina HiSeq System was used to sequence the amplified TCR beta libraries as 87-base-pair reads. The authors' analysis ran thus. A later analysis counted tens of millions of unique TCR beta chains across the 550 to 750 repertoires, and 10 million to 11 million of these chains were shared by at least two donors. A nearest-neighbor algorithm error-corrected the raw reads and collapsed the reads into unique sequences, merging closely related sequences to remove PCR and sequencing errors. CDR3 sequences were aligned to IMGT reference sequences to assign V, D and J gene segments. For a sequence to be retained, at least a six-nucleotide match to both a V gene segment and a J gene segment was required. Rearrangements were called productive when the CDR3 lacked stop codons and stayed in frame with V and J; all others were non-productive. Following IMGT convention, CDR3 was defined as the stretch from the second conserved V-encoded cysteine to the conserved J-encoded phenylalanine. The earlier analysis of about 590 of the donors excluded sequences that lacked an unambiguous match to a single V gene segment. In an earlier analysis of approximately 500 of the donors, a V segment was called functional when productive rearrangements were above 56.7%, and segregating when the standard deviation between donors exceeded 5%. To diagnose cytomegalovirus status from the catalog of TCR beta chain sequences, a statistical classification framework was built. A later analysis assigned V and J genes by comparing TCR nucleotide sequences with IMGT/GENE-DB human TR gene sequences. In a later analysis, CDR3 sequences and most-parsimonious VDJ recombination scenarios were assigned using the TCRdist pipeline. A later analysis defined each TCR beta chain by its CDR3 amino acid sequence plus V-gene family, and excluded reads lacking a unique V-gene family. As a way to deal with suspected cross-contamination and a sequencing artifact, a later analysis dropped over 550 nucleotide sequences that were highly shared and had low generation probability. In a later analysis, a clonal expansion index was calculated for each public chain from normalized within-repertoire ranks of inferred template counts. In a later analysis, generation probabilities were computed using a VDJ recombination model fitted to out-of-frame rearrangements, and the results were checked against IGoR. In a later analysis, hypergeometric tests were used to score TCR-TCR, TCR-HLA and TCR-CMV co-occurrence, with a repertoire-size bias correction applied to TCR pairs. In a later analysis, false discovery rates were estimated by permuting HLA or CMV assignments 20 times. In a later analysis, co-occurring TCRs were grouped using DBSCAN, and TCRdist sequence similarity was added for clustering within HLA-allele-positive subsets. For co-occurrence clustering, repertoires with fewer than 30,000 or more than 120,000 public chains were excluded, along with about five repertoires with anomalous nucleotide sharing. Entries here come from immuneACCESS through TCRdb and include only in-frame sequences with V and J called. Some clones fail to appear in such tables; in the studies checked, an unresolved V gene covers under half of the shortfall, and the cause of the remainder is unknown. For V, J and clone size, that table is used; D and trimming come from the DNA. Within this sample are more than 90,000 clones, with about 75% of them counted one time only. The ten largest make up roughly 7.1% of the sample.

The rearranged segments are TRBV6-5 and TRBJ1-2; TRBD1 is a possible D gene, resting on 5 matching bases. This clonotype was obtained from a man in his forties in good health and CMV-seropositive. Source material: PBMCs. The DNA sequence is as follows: TGTGCCTCCTGTGGGGGGTATGGCTACACCTTC. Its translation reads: CASCGGYGYTF.